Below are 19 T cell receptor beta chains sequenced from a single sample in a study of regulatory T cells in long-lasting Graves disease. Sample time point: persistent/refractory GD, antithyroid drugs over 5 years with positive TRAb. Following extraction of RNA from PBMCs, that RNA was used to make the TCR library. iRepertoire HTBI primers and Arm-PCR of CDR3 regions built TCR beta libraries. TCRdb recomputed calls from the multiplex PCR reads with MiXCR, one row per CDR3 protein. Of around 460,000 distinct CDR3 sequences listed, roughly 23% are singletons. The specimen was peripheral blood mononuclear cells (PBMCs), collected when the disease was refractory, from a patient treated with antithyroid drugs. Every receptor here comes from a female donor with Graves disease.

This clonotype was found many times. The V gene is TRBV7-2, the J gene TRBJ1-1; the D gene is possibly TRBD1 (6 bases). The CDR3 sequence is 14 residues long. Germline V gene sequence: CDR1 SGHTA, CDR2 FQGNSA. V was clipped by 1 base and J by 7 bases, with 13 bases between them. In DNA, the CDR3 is TGTGCCAGCAGCTTAGACAGGGCGGCCGTTGAAGCTTTCTTT. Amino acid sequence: CASSLDRAAVEAFF.

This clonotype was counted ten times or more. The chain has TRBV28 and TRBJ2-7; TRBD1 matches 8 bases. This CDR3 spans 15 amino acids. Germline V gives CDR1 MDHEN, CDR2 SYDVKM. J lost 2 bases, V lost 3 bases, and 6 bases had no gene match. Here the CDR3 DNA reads TGTGCCAGCAGTTTCCGGACAGGGCCGCCCTACGAGCAGTACTTC. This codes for CASSFRTGPPYEQYF. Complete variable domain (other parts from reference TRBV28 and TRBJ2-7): DVKVTQSSRYLVKRTGEKVFLECVQDMDHENMFWYRQDPGLGLRLIYFSYDVKMKEKGDIPEGYSVSREKKERFSLILESASTNQTSMYLCASSFRTGPPYEQYFGPGTRLTVT.

The CDR3 region is CASRRTGRDTQYF. DNA of the CDR3: TGTGCCAGCAGAAGGACAGGGCGGGATACGCAGTATTTT. The chain has TRBV28 and TRBJ2-3; 8 bases are a match to TRBD1. The CDR3 extends over 13 amino acids. Trimming at V came to 6 bases and at J to 6 bases, leaving 5 bases not matched to a gene. Germline values: CDR1 MDHEN, CDR2 SYDVKM.

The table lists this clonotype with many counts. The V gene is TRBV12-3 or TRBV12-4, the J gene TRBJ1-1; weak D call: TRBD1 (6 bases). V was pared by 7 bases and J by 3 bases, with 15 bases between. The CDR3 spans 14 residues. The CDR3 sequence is CASKIQGRDTEAFF. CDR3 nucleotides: TGTGCCAGCAAAATACAGGGTAGGGACACTGAAGCTTTCTTT.

The CDR3 loop reads CASSSIRGLGLDYGYTF. The CDR3, as DNA: TGTGCCAGCAGCTCTATCAGGGGGCTTGGCCTCGACTATGGCTACACCTTC. The chain recombines TRBV7-2 with TRBJ1-2; TRBD1 matches 8 bases. V trimming: 4 bases; J trimming: 3 bases; junction bases outside the gene matches: 13. This CDR3 spans 17 amino acids. Per the germline V gene, CDR1 is SGHTA and CDR2 is FQGNSA.

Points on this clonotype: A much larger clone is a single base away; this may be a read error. Here the CDR3 reads CASSFQGTYLRVFF. The CDR3 nucleotides read TGTGCCAGCAGTTTCCAGGGAACCTACCTAAGAGTTTTCTTT. The chain has TRBV28 and TRBJ1-1; D may be TRBD1 (5 bases). The CDR3 length is 14 residues. V shed 3 bases and J shed 13 bases, with 21 bases lying between them. Germline CDR1 and CDR2: MDHEN and SYDVKM.

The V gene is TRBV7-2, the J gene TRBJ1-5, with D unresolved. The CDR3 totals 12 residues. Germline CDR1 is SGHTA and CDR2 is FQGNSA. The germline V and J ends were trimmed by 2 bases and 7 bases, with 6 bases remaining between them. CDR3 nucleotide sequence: TGTGCCAGCAGCTTACAGAACCAGCCCCAGCATTTT. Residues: CASSLQNQPQHF.

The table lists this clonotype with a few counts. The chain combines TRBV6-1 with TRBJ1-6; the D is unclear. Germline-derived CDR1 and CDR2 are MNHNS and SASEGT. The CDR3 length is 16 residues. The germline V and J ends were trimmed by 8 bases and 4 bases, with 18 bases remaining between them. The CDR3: CASGLYSTHYNSPLHF. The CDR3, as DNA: TGTGCCAGCGGACTTTACTCGACTCATTATAATTCACCCCTCCACTTT.

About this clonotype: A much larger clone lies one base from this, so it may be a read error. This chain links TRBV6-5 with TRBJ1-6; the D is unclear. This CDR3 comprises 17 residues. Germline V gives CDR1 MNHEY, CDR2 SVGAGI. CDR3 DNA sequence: TGTGCCAGCAGTTACCGGAGGGCCACGGGGTATAATTCACCCATCCACTTT. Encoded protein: CASSYRRATGYNSPIHF.

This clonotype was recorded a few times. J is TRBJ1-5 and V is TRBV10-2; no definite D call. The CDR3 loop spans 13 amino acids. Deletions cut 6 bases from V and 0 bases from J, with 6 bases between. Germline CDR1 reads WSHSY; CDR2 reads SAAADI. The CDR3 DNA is TGCGCCAGCAGGCTTAATAGCAATCAGCCCCAGCATTTT. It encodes CASRLNSNQPQHF.

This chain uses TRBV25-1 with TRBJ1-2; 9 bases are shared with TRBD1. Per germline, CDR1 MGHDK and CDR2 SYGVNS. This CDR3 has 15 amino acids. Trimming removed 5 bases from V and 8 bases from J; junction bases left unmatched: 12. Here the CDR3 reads CASSPWGQGGEGYTF. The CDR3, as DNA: TGTGCCAGCAGTCCCTGGGGACAGGGAGGTGAAGGCTACACCTTC.

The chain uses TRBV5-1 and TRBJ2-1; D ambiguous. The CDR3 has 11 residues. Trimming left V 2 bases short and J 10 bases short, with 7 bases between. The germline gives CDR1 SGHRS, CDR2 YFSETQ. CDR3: CASSFKVEQFF. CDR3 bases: TGCGCCAGCAGCTTCAAGGTAGAGCAGTTCTTC.

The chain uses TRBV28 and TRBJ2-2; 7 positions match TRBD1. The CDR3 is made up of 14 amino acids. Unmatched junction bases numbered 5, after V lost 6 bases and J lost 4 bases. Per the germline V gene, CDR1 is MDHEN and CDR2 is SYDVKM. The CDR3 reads CASRTGSVTGELFF. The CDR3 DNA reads TGTGCCAGCAGGACAGGGTCGGTCACCGGGGAGCTGTTTTTT.

The CDR3 coding sequence is TGCAGTGCCCTGGGGACTAGCGGGAGACTTGGGGGAGAGACCCAGTACTTC. Its protein is CSALGTSGRLGGETQYF. The chain is built from TRBV20-1 and TRBJ2-5, with 14 bases lining up with TRBD2. CDR1 is DFQATT and CDR2 is SNEGSKA in the germline V gene (reference sequence). This CDR3 spans 17 amino acids. Losses at the gene ends were 6 bases for V and 4 bases for J; bases not matched to a gene: 13.

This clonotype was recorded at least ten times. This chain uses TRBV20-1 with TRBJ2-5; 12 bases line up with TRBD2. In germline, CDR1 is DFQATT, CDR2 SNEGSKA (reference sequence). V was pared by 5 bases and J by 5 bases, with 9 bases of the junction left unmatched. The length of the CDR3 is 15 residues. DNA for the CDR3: TGCAGTGCTGCTCCTAGCGGGGGGGCGATGGAGACCCAGTACTTC. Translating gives CSAAPSGGAMETQYF.

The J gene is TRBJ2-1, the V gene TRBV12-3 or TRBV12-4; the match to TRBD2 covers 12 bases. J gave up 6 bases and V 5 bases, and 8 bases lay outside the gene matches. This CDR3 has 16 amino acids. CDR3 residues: CASSPALAGGSNEQFF. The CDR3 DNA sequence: TGTGCCAGCAGTCCCGCACTAGCGGGAGGCAGCAATGAGCAGTTCTTC.

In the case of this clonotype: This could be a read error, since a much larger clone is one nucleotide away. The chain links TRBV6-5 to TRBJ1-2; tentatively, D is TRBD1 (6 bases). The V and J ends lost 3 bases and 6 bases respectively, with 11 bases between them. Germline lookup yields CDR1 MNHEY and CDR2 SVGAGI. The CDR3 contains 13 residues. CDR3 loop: CASSYGGRDGYTF. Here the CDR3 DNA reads TGTGCCAGCAGTTATGGGGGGCGGGATGGCTACACCTTC.

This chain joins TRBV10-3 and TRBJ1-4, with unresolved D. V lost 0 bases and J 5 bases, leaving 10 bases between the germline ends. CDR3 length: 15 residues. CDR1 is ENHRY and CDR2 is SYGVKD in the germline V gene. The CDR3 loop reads CAISESPSINEKLFF. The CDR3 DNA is TGTGCCATCAGTGAGTCTCCCAGTATCAATGAAAAACTGTTTTTT.

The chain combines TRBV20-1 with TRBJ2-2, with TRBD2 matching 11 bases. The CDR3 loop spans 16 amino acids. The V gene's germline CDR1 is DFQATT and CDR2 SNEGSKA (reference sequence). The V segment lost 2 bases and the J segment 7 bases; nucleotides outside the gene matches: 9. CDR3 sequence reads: CSARISGGAGVGELFF. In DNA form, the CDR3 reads TGCAGTGCTAGAATTAGCGGGGGGGCCGGAGTCGGGGAGCTGTTTTTT.